This T cell receptor (beta chain) was retrieved from a study of T cells in Graves' hyperthyroidism and ophthalmopathy. Amplification targeted TCR beta CDR3 regions from RNA transcripts. First-round RT-PCR targeting the TCR CDR3 was performed with the HTBI primer set. From the multiplex PCR reads, TCRdb called clonotypes with MiXCR, one entry per CDR3 protein. The sample has 200,000 to 250,000 distinct CDR3 sequences, 15% to 20% seen once. Absent ophthalmopathy progression within 18 months defined stable Graves' hyperthyroidism. Orbital computed tomography, thyroid ultrasound, serum thyroxine and TRAb, and clinical symptoms together informed the diagnoses. The sample holds a few counts of this clonotype. The sequencing input was blood. This TCR was sampled from a man aged 50 to 60 with Graves' hyperthyroidism.

In nucleotides, the CDR3 is TGCGCCAGCAGCTTGAGCCCTCCTGGGGGGGAAGCTTTCTTT. Protein sequence: CASSLSPPGGEAFF. The chain has TRBV5-1 and TRBJ1-1; the D gene is possibly TRBD1 (5 bases). This CDR3 has 14 amino acids. V dropped 1 base and J dropped 8 bases, with 15 bases sitting between them. Germline loops: CDR1 SGHRS, CDR2 YFSETQ.